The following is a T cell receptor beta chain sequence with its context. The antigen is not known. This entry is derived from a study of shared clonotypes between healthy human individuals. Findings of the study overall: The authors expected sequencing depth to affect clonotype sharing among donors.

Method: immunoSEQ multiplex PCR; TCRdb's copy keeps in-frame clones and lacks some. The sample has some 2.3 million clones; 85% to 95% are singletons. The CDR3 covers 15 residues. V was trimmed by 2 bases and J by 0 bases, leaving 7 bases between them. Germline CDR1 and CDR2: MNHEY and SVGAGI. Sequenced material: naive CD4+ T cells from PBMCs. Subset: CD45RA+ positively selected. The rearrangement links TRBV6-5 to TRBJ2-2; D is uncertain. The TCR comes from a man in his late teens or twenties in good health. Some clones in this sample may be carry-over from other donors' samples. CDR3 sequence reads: CASSYGDANTGELFF. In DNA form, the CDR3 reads TGTGCCAGCAGTTACGGTGATGCGAACACCGGGGAGCTGTTTTTT.